This T cell receptor beta chain appears in the sequencing data of a study of T cell responses to AZD1222 COVID-19 vaccine. Study background: Pooled samples include second doses given at about 4 or 12 weeks.

The CDR3 has 16 amino acids. V gave up 4 bases and J gave up 2 bases; unmatched junction bases: 6. Germline V CDR1 and CDR2: SGHTA, FQGNSA. Details on this clone: Its antigen is undetermined.

TCRdb's copy holds only in-frame clones and misses some; the assay was immunoSEQ multiplex PCR. The sample has 150,000 or so clones, about 88% seen once. Notes on the study in general: Spike-specific TCR depth and breadth grew after two AZD1222 doses. Baseline seropositivity occurred in only a handful of AZD1222 recipients.

This chain joins TRBV7-2 and TRBJ1-4, with 8 bases that match TRBD1. Sequencing used peripheral blood, obtained on day 0 of AZD1222 vaccination. The TCR originated in an adult in good health. CDR3 bases: TGTGCCAGCAGCTCCCAGGGGGCCGGGACTAATGAAAAACTGTTTTTT. Its protein is CASSSQGAGTNEKLFF. The whole variable domain, remainder taken from reference TRBV7-2 and TRBJ1-4, is GAGVSQSPSNKVTEKGKDVELRCDPISGHTALYWYRQSLGQGLEFLIYFQGNSAPDKSGLPSDRFSAERTGGSVSTLTIQRTQQEDSAVYLCASSSQGAGTNEKLFFGSGTQLSVL.